The clone carrying this TCR beta chain has just a few counts. The antigen is not known. The record originates from a study of human T cells and chemical hapten exposure. Across the study: All through the roughly 25-week study, the scalp of each patient received diphenylcyclopropenone doses weekly. A patient group, mainly female, showed alopecia areata, totalis or universalis.

Time point indicated: patch test 1, 2 weeks after DPC sensitization. The treatment here: therapeutic diphenylcyclopropenone sensitization with weekly scalp DPC. TCRdb reanalysed the RACE reads using MiXCR and keeps one entry per CDR3 protein. This table holds 74,000 or so distinct CDR3 sequences, about 9.4% found once. General study points: TCRs exceeding 1 in 1000 frequency stayed unchanged with DPC sensitization.

Germline V gene sequence: CDR1 SGHRS, CDR2 YFSETQ. The CDR3 length is 14 residues. Trimming took 0 bases from V and 2 from J, leaving 8 bases between them. Source: whole blood, taken in connection with sensitization to the hapten diphenylcyclopropenone (DPC). V gene TRBV5-1 combines with J gene TRBJ2-5; D ambiguous. The TCR sequence derives from a woman aged 45-65 years with alopecia areata. Some clones in this sample may be carry-over from other donors' samples. The CDR3 reads CASSLEQPQETQYF. As DNA, the CDR3 is TGCGCCAGCAGCTTGGAACAGCCACAAGAGACCCAGTACTTC.